A selection of T cell receptor beta chains follows, all from one sample in a study of T cells in Graves' hyperthyroidism and ophthalmopathy. TCRdb re-called the multiplex PCR reads through MiXCR, storing one row per CDR3 protein. In the table there are around 360,000 distinct CDR3 sequences, 12% to 15% of which are singletons. Material for sequencing was blood. These receptors were collected from a woman aged 60-75 years with Graves' ophthalmopathy. CDR3s include the opening cysteine and the closing phenylalanine or tryptophan. D genes are given only for firm matches. A clone size is listed for some rows: how often the clone was seen (once, few, many), or a class if it is expanded.

>NA|TRBV11-3|TRBJ2-7|many
TGTGCCAGCAGCTTAGATCTTGGCAACGAGCAGTACTTC
CASSLDLGNEQYF
>NA|TRBV5-1|TRBJ2-5|few
TGCGCCAGCAGCTTACAGGTGCTGGGGGAGACCCAGTACTTC
CASSLQVLGETQYF
>NA|TRBV2|TRBJ1-1|NA
TGTGCCAGCAGTGAAGCGGGGCCTGAAGCTTTCTTT
CASSEAGPEAFF
>NA|TRBV27|TRBJ2-5|many
TGTGCCAGCAGTCCCTCCCTGGGTACCCAGTACTTC
CASSPSLGTQYF
>NA|TRBV29-1|TRBJ2-3|NA
TGCAGCGTTGCTTTCAACACAGATACGCAGTATTTT
CSVAFNTDTQYF
>NA|TRBV30|TRBJ1-4|few
TGTGCCTGGAGTTCCGGGACGGCCAATGAAAAACTGTTTTTT
CAWSSGTANEKLFF
>NA|TRBV12-3/TRBV12-4|TRBJ2-1|few
TGTGCCAGCACTACCGGGACCTCAGGCAATGAGCAGTTCTTC
CASTTGTSGNEQFF
>TRBD2|TRBV11-2|TRBJ2-7|many
TGTGCCAGCAGCTTAGTGACTAGCTCCGAGCAGTACTTC
CASSLVTSSEQYF
>NA|TRBV19|TRBJ2-2|few
TGTGCCAGTACCCCCCCGGGCAGGGGGAACACCGGGGAGCTGTTTTTT
CASTPPGRGNTGELFF
>TRBD1|TRBV28|TRBJ2-5|many
TGTGCCAGCAGTACGGGACAGGGGGTAGGAGAGACCCAGTACTTC
CASSTGQGVGETQYF
>NA|TRBV7-2|TRBJ2-1|many
TGTGCCAGCAGCTCAAGGGGACTTGGCAATGAGCAGTTCTTC
CASSSRGLGNEQFF
>NA|TRBV5-1|TRBJ2-7|few
TGCGCCAGCAGCACACAGGTCCGGGGGCACAAGCAGTACTTC
CASSTQVRGHKQYF
>TRBD1|TRBV7-7|TRBJ2-5|many
TGTGCCAGCAGCTCCGGGACAGGGGTGCAAGAGACCCAGTACTTC
CASSSGTGVQETQYF
>TRBD2|TRBV6-2/TRBV6-3|TRBJ2-7|NA
TGTGCCAGCCTGCCGGGACTATCGGGCTCCTACGAGCAGTACTTC
CASLPGLSGSYEQYF
>NA|TRBV12-3/TRBV12-4|TRBJ1-5|once
TGTGCCAGCACCCCGCAAGCCTTTAGCAATCAGCCCCAGCATTTT
CASTPQAFSNQPQHF
>NA|TRBV24-1|TRBJ2-5|NA
TGTGCCACCAGTGGGACACCAAGCCAAGAGACCCAGTACTTC
CATSGTPSQETQYF
>NA|TRBV12-3/TRBV12-4|TRBJ2-1|many
TGTGCCAGCAGTTTAACCCGAGAGCAGTTCTTC
CASSLTREQFF
>NA|TRBV3-1|TRBJ2-1|many
TGTGCCAGCAGCCAGGACAGCTCCTACAATGAGCAGTTCTTC
CASSQDSSYNEQFF
>TRBD2|TRBV28|TRBJ2-2|NA
TGTGCCAGCACCCCGGGGGGTCTAGTTGCCGGGGAGCTGTTTTTT
CASTPGGLVAGELFF
>NA|TRBV24-1|TRBJ2-1|NA
TGTGCCACCAGTGATCCCCCGGGTAGCAATGAGCAGTTCTTC
CATSDPPGSNEQFF
>NA|TRBV2|TRBJ2-7|many
TGTGCCAGCAGGGCCCGTTACGAGCAGTACTTC
CASRARYEQYF
>NA|TRBV29-1|TRBJ1-1|few
TGCAGCGTGACAGGTTCTCTTGCACACACTGAAGCTTTCTTT
CSVTGSLAHTEAFF
>TRBD2|TRBV30|TRBJ2-7|many
TGTGCCTGGAGTGTAGCACTAGCGGGAACCTACGAGCAGTACTTC
CAWSVALAGTYEQYF
>TRBD2|TRBV19|TRBJ2-2|NA
TGTGCCAGTAGTTCAGGCACCGGGACTAGCGGGAGGGCCAGGGAGCTGTTTTTT
CASSSGTGTSGRARELFF
>NA|TRBV6-1|TRBJ2-6|many
TGTGCCAGCAGGCCCGTCGAGGGGAGCTCTGGGGCCAACGTCCTGACTTTC
CASRPVEGSSGANVLTF
>NA|TRBV12-3/TRBV12-4|TRBJ2-7|many
TGTGCCAGCAGTTTAAGACCGTTCCACGAGCAGTACTTC
CASSLRPFHEQYF
>NA|TRBV10-3|TRBJ2-3|NA
TGTGCCATCAGTGAGTTCTCTCGAGATACGCAGTATTTT
CAISEFSRDTQYF
>TRBD2|TRBV11-2|TRBJ2-7|many
TGTGCCAGCAGCTTACTAGCGGGAGGGGGTGAGCAGTACTTC
CASSLLAGGGEQYF
>NA|TRBV2|TRBJ2-3|NA
TGTGCCAGCATCACGGGACCCCACACAGATACGCAGTATTTT
CASITGPHTDTQYF
>NA|TRBV20-1|TRBJ1-1|many
TGCAGTGCCCCTGGGTCGAATTCCAACACTGAAGCTTTCTTT
CSAPGSNSNTEAFF
>NA|TRBV20-1|TRBJ2-3|many
TGCAGTGCAGAGAACACAGATACGCAGTATTTT
CSAENTDTQYF
>TRBD2|TRBV12-3/TRBV12-4|TRBJ2-2|few
TGTGCCAGCACCCTAGCGGGGGGCACCGGGGAGCTGTTTTTT
CASTLAGGTGELFF